This T cell receptor (beta chain) is drawn from a study of monozygotic twins with inflammatory bowel disease. Findings and caveats of the study: Twins with IBD had fewer clonotypes in common with others than healthy twins, particularly during disease activity.

This CDR3 comprises 15 residues. CDR1 and CDR2 from the germline V gene are LGHNA and YNFKEQ. For every donor, one blood sample of 2.5 to 3 ml was drawn. Researchers ran eight separate cDNA reactions for each sample. cDNA encoding TCRalpha and TCRbeta underwent two nested PCRs of approximately 17 and 9 cycles, each of which was followed by bead purification. After re-calling the 5' RACE reads, TCRdb lists one entry per CDR3 protein, DNA absent. This sample carries 310,000 or so distinct CDR3 sequences, with 2% to 2.5% going to the ten biggest clones. Concerning this clonotype: The antigen remains unidentified.

The sequencing sample was made of blood. The TCR sequence derives from a human donor with ulcerative colitis or Crohn's disease, or a healthy co-twin of an affected twin (not recorded which). This chain joins TRBV4-2 and TRBJ2-2. CDR3 amino acids: CASSQDSALTGELFF.